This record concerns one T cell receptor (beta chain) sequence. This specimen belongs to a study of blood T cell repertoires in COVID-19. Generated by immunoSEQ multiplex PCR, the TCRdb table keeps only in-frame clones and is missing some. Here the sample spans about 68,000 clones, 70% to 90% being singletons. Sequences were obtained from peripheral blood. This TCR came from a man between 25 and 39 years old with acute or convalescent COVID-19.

The CDR3 is CASSLGAAAAFF. The CDR3 DNA is TGTGCCAGCAGTTTAGGGGCCGCCGCAGCTTTCTTT. This chain links TRBV12-3 or TRBV12-4 with TRBJ1-1; no reliable D call. Trimming left V 1 base short and J 10 bases short, with 10 bases between. The CDR3 runs 12 residues.